This TCR beta chain was sequenced in a study of blood T cell repertoires in COVID-19. Study in general: Acute and convalescent COVID-19 specimens originated in the United States, Italy and Spain. In each case, the material was cDNA or gDNA derived from T cells, B-cell-depleted T cells, or PBMCs.

This clone was observed a few times. V lost 5 bases to trimming and J lost 0 bases, with 8 bases between them. This CDR3 has 14 residues. The germline gives CDR1 SGHTA, CDR2 FQGTGA. In the study's own analysis: From reference gene primer amplification, estimates of nucleated cell counts were derived. Clones were sequenced by immunoSEQ multiplex PCR, and TCRdb holds only the in-frame ones, with some missing. V, J and clone size derive from that table, while D and trimming were established from the DNA sequence. The data contain around 120,000 clones, 71% of them singletons. The receptor's source is a human donor with acute or convalescent COVID-19. The donor label of this sample is uncertain. The V and J genes are TRBV7-3 and TRBJ2-1, with D possibly TRBD2 on 6 matching bases. Sequencing was carried out using peripheral blood. This CDR3 reads CASSLGGSYNEQFF. DNA of the CDR3: TGTGCCAGCAGCCTCGGGGGCTCCTACAATGAGCAGTTCTTC.